Reported below is one T cell receptor beta chain. The V gene's germline CDR1 is MGHDK and CDR2 SYGVNS. Deletions cut 4 bases from V and 4 bases from J, with 10 bases between. The CDR3 is 13 amino acids. The data are from a study of blood T cell repertoires in COVID-19. Study details: From the United States, Italy and Spain came samples of acute and convalescent COVID-19. In each case, the material was cDNA or gDNA derived from T cells, B-cell-depleted T cells, or PBMCs.

Original analysis: Estimation of nucleated cell counts was performed using reference gene primer amplification. Sequenced by immunoSEQ multiplex PCR; TCRdb stores in-frame clones only, minus some. The DNA gave D and trimming, while V, J and clone size come from that table. This table holds tens of thousands of clones, 70% to 90% found once. The chain recombines TRBV25-1 with TRBJ1-1; D is perhaps TRBD1 (6 bases). The sample taken for sequencing was peripheral blood. The TCR comes from a woman over 75 with acute or convalescent COVID-19. The CDR3 here is CASSAWGLTEAFF. The DNA for the CDR3 is TGTGCCAGCAGTGCCTGGGGGCTCACTGAAGCTTTCTTT.